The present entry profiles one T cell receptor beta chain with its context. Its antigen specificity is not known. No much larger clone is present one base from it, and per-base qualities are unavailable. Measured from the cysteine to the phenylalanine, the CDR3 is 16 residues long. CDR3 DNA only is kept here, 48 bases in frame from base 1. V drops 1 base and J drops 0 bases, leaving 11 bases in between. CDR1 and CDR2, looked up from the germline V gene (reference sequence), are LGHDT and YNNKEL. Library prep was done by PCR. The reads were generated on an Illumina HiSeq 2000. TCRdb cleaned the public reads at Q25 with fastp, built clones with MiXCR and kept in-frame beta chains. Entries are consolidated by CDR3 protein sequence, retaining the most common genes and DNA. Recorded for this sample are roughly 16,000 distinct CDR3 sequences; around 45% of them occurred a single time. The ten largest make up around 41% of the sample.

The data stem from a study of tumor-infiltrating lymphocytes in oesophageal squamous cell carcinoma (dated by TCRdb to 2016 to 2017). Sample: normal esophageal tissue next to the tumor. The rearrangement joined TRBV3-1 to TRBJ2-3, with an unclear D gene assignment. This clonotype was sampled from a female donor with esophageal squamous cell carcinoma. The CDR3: CASSQGADHSTDTQYF. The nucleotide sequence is TGTGCCAGCAGCCAAGGGGCTGACCATAGCACAGATACGCAGTATTTT.